This T cell receptor beta chain emerged from a study of beta chain features in type 1 diabetes. General study results and limits: There was a moderate but significant shortening of TCRB CDR3s in all four CD4+ subsets of Type 1 diabetes patients. Compared with healthy donors, patients appeared to share more similar naive, central memory and regulatory TCRB repertoires. Reduced insertions and increased deletions marked VDJ junctions in type 1 diabetes patients. High-TCR-expressing cells could be over-represented by cDNA sequencing.

By way of CD45RO/CCR7/CD25/CD127/CD95/CD27, the CD4+ regulatory, stem cell-like memory, central memory and naive cells were sorted. With regard to this clone: Its antigen is unknown.

The sequenced template was cDNA made from the entire isolated RNA. TCRdb's copy holds only in-frame clones and misses some; the assay was immunoSEQ multiplex PCR. Here the sample spans hundreds of thousands of clones, 11% to 15% being singletons. The CDR3 runs to 16 residues. Germline V CDR1 and CDR2: MDHEN, SYDVKM. The J segment lost 8 bases and the V segment lost 4 bases, leaving 13 bases of the junction unmatched. This clonotype was obtained from a young man with type 1 diabetes. The chain carries TRBV28 and TRBJ1-2; TRBD1 matches 10 bases. The sequencing sample was made of naive CD4+ T cells from blood. CDR3 DNA: TGTGCCAGCAGTTCCCTTGGTGGGACAGGGGCCGGGGGCTACACCTTC. It codes for CASSSLGGTGAGGYTF.